The 8 T cell receptor beta chains below come from one sample, sequenced in a study of T cells of healthy individuals. TCRdb analysed the 5' RACE reads with MiXCR anew, one entry per CDR3 protein. The sample includes 85,000 to 100,000 distinct CDR3 sequences, under 20% of them seen just once. The receptors were sampled from a human donor in good health.

This clonotype was seen a handful of times. The chain carries TRBV7-9 and TRBJ2-5; 9 bases are shared with TRBD1. Per the germline V gene, CDR1 is SEHNR and CDR2 is FQNEAQ (reference sequence). This CDR3 comprises 16 residues. Germline trimming cut 1 base from V and 0 bases from J; bases unmatched to any gene: 3. The CDR3 DNA reads as TGTGCCAGCAGCTTAGTTGGGACAGGGTACCAAGAGACCCAGTACTTC. Protein: CASSLVGTGYQETQYF.

This clonotype was seen at least ten times. The CDR3 DNA reads as TGTGCCAGCAGCTTGGGTCCGCCTTTGAACACAGATACGCAGTATTTT. Its translation: CASSLGPPLNTDTQYF. The chain is built from TRBV5-6 and TRBJ2-3; D unclear. Germline assignment: CDR1 SGHDT and CDR2 YYEEEE. The germline V and J ends were trimmed by 0 bases and 2 bases, with 13 bases remaining between them. CDR3 size: 16 residues.

This clonotype was observed a few times. A junction end diverges from the germline sequence, so it may reflect a read error. The chain links TRBV7-9 to TRBJ2-7; TRBD1 matches at 8 bases. The V gene's germline CDR1 is SEHNR and CDR2 FQNEAQ (reference sequence). The CDR3 is 13 residues long. CDR3 residues: CASSPGTGSQHNF. In DNA, the CDR3 is TGTGCCAGCAGCCCTGGGACAGGCTCTCAACATAACTTC.

This clonotype was seen only a few times. This sequence joins TRBV6-1 and TRBJ1-2, with D perhaps TRBD1 (6 bases). This CDR3 has 15 amino acids. The V end was cut by 3 bases, the J end by 4 bases, with 15 bases between. Germline-derived CDR1 and CDR2 are MNHNS and SASEGT. The CDR3 reads CASSDMGARVYGYTF. The CDR3 nucleotides read TGTGCCAGCAGTGATATGGGGGCGCGAGTCTATGGCTACACCTTC.

The chain links TRBV5-1 to TRBJ2-7; 10 nucleotides match TRBD2. The CDR3 sequence is 16 residues long. V dropped 4 bases and J dropped 0; count of bases not matched to a gene: 7. From germline, CDR1 is SGHRS and CDR2 YFSETQ. This CDR3 reads CASSDLAGAFSYEQYF. The CDR3 DNA reads TGCGCCAGCAGCGATCTAGCGGGGGCCTTCTCCTACGAGCAGTACTTC.

This clonotype was seen more than once but under ten times. The J gene is TRBJ2-1, the V gene TRBV7-9; 14 bases are shared with TRBD2. The CDR3 runs to 16 residues. Germline V gene sequence: CDR1 SEHNR, CDR2 FQNEAQ (reference sequence). V lost 5 bases to trimming and J lost 7 bases; unmatched junction nucleotides: 7. The CDR3 DNA is TGTGCCAGCAGCCCTCCGGGGACTAGCGGGAGAAATGAGCAGTTCTTC. It codes for CASSPPGTSGRNEQFF.

This clonotype has just a few counts. V gene TRBV6-5 combines with J gene TRBJ2-2; D is uncertain. The CDR3 has 13 residues. The germline CDR1 and CDR2 sequences are MNHEY and SVGAGI. V lost 5 bases and J lost 4, with 8 bases in between. The CDR3 region has the DNA TGTGCCAGCAGTCCCCAGCGCACCGGGGAGCTGTTTTTT. As protein: CASSPQRTGELFF.

Only a few counts were recorded for this clonotype. The chain is built from TRBV11-3 and TRBJ2-2, with 7 bases matching TRBD2. The junction had 7 bases not matched to a gene; V was cut back by 5 bases and J by 7 bases. CDR1 and CDR2 from the germline V gene are SGHNT and YENEEA. CDR3 length equals 14 residues. The CDR3 loop reads CASSQGTIGGELFF. The CDR3 bases are TGTGCCAGCAGCCAAGGGACTATCGGCGGGGAGCTGTTTTTT. Complete variable domain (other parts from reference TRBV11-3 and TRBJ2-2): EAGVVQSPRYKIIEKKQPVAFWCNPISGHNTLYWYLQNLGQGPELLIRYENEEAVDDSQLPKDRFSAERLKGVDSTLKIQPAELGDSAVYLCASSQGTIGGELFFGEGSRLTVL.